A selection of T cell receptor beta chains follows, all from one sample in a study of cytomegalovirus exposure and HLA in healthy donors. Profiling relied on immunoSEQ multiplex PCR, and the TCRdb table lists in-frame clones only, not all of them. The sample contains tens of thousands of clones, 94% of which appear only once. Sequencing was carried out using PBMCs. These receptors were taken from a woman younger than 35 in good health and CMV-seropositive. Each CDR3 is given without its conserved first and last residue. A D gene is named only where the DNA matches it firmly. The size field is filled for only some rows; it gives once, few, many or a size class.

clone_size d_call j_call v_call cdr3_aa
- - TRBJ2-5 TRBV5-6 ASSPGTLQETQY
- - TRBJ2-7 TRBV6-1 ASSLSSYEQY
- TRBD1 TRBJ2-7 TRBV11-2 ASSPKIGDRGYEQY
- - TRBJ1-5 TRBV27 ASSSQSVGALTQPQH
once TRBD2 TRBJ2-7 TRBV7-2 ASSLEGRAYEQY
- TRBD2 TRBJ2-7 TRBV6-1 ASSFGLAGDEQY
- TRBD1 TRBJ1-1 TRBV4-3 ASSPSTGDTEAF
- - TRBJ2-1 TRBV6-1 ASSEYVGPRAEQF
- - TRBJ2-4 TRBV5-1 ASSPPDGLKNIQY
- TRBD1 TRBJ1-2 TRBV18 ASSRTGQGVYGYT
- - TRBJ2-1 TRBV19 ASSIDAETSYNEQF
few TRBD1 TRBJ2-7 TRBV27 ASSLFAGQGRAEQY
- TRBD2 TRBJ2-7 TRBV7-9 ASSPDGRYEQY
- TRBD2 TRBJ2-1 TRBV29-1 SVEGTLANEQF